The entry that follows covers one T cell receptor beta chain sequence. Its antigen is unknown. Produced via immunoSEQ multiplex PCR; TCRdb's table is partial and in-frame only. Found here are about 66,000 clones, approximately 83% of them singletons; the top ten hold 2.5% to 3.5%. The time point is: baseline, week 1 (first vaccination visit). Treatment in this sample: pre-vaccination baseline after standard-of-care therapy. This record belongs to a study of a mutant IDH1 vaccine in newly diagnosed glioma. About the study: Beforehand, treatment had been radiotherapy, temozolomide, or both; the majority received both.

Study-level findings and limits: Pseudoprogression apparently tracked independently of changes in top peripheral T cell clonotypes.

This receptor was obtained from a man aged 25-40 years with glioma. The specimen comprised PBMCs, sampled from a glioma patient treated with radiotherapy, temozolomide or both.

The CDR3 protein is CASRKTGRNYGYTF. CDR3 coding DNA: TGTGCCAGCAGGAAGACAGGGCGAAACTATGGCTACACCTTC. The chain has TRBV5-6 and TRBJ1-2; TRBD1 agrees at 7 bases. The CDR3 is 14 residues long. Germline V CDR1 and CDR2: SGHDT, YYEEEE. Germline trimming cut 5 bases from V and 2 bases from J; bases unmatched to any gene: 6. Combining the CDR3 with reference TRBV5-6 and TRBJ1-2 gives the whole variable domain DAGVTQSPTHLIKTRGQQVTLRCSPKSGHDTVSWYQQALGQGPQFIFQYYEEEERQRGNFPDRFSGHQFPNYSSELNVNALLLGDSALYLCASRKTGRNYGYTFGSGTRLTVV.